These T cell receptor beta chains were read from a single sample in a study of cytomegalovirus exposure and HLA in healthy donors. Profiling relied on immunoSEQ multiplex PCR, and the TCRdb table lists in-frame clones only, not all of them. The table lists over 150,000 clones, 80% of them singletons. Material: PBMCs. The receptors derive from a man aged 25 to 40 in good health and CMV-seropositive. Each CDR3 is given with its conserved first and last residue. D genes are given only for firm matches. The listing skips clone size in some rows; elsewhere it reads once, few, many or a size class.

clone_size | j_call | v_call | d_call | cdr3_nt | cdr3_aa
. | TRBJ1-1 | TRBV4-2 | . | TGTGCCAGCAGCCAAGAGGTGGGGCTGAACACTGAAGCTTTCTTT | CASSQEVGLNTEAFF
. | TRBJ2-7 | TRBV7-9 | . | TGTGCCAGCAGCTTAGTACGGGACATATCCTACGAGCAGTACTTC | CASSLVRDISYEQYF
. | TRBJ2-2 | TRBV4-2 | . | TGTGCCAGCAGCTCGCGGGGAGGGGAGCTGTTTTTT | CASSSRGGELFF
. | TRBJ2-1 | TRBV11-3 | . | TGTGCCAGCAGCCCCCATTCGGGTTACAATGAGCAGTTCTTC | CASSPHSGYNEQFF
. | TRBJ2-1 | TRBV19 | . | TGTGCCAGTAGTATAGTTGACACCGAGCAGTTCTTC | CASSIVDTEQFF
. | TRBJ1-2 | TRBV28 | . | TGTGCCAGCAGGGGAGGGGCCTATGGCTACACCTTC | CASRGGAYGYTF
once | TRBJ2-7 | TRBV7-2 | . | TGTGCCAGCAGCCAGGAGGGAGGCGAGCAGTACTTC | CASSQEGGEQYF
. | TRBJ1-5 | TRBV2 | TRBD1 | TGTGCCAGCAGTTCGGACAGGGTATCTAATCAGCCCCAGCATTTT | CASSSDRVSNQPQHF
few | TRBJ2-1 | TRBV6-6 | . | TGTGCCAGCAGTCCCCTACCCGGCGAGGGGCAGTTCTTC | CASSPLPGEGQFF
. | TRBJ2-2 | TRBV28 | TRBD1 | TGTGCCAGCAGTCAGGGGGTGGAGACCGGGGAGCTGTTTTTT | CASSQGVETGELFF
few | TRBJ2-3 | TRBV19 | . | TGTGCCAGTAGTATAGCGGGTATCGCAGATACGCAGTATTTT | CASSIAGIADTQYF
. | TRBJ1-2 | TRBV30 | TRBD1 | TGTGCCTGGAGTGCGACAGGGATAGTTGGGTATGGCTACACCTTC | CAWSATGIVGYGYTF
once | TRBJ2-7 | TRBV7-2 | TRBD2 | TGTGCCAGCAGCTCACCGGGACTACCGCAGTACTTC | CASSSPGLPQYF
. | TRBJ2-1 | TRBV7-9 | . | TGTGCCAGCAGCACAGGGCAAGGGCAGTTCTTC | CASSTGQGQFF
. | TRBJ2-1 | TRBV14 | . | TGTGCCAGCAGCTCAAACTTTCTCAATGAGCAGTTCTTC | CASSSNFLNEQFF
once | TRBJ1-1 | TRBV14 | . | TGTGCCAGCAGCCAAGATGTCAGGTGGGTGCCTTTCTTT | CASSQDVRWVPFF
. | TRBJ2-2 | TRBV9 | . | TGTGCCAGCACCAAGGGACAATTAAACACCGGGGAGCTGTTTTTT | CASTKGQLNTGELFF
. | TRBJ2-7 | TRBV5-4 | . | TGTGCCAGCAGCCGGGCAGCGGAGGATACCTACGAGCAGTACTTC | CASSRAAEDTYEQYF
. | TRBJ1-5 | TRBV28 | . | TGTGCCAGCAGTTTATTCAGCAGGGGTGGACAGCCCCAGCATTTT | CASSLFSRGGQPQHF
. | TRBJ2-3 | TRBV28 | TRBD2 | TGTGCCAGCAGTTTTATGGTAGCGGGAGGCACAGATACGCAGTATTTT | CASSFMVAGGTDTQYF
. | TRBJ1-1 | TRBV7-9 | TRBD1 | TGTGCCACCGATTCGGGGGACAGGGGGACTGAAGCTTTCTTT | CATDSGDRGTEAFF
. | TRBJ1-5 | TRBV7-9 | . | TGTGCCAGCAGCTTTAACAGGGAGGGTGCTCCCCAGCATTTT | CASSFNREGAPQHF
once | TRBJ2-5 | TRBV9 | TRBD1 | TGTGCCAGCAGCACGACAGGGTTTGTTCGAGAGACCCAGTACTTC | CASSTTGFVRETQYF
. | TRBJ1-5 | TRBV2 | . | TGTGCCAGCAGACATCTAGATAGCAATCAGCCCCAGCATTTT | CASRHLDSNQPQHF
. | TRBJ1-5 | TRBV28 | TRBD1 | TGTGCCAGCAGTTCCCTGAAAACCGGGACAGCCGGAAATTTTCCCCAGCATTTT | CASSSLKTGTAGNFPQHF
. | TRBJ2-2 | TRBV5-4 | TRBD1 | TGTGCCAGCAGCGGATTTGGACAGGCGAACACCGGGGAGCTGTTTTTT | CASSGFGQANTGELFF
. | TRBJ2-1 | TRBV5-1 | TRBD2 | TGCGCCAGCAGAGTGACTAGCGGGAGTAGGGATGAGCAGTTCTTC | CASRVTSGSRDEQFF